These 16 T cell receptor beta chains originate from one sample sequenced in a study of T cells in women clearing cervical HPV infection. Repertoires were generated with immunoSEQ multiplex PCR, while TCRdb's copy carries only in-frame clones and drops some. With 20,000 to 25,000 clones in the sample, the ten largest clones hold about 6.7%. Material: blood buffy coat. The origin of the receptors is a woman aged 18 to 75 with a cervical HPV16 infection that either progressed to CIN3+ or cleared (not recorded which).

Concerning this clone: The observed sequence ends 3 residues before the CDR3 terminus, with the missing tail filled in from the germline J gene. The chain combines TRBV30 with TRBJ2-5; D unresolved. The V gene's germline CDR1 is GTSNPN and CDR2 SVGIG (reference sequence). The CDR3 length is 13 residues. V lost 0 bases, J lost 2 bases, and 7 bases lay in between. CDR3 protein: CAWSVRQQETQYF. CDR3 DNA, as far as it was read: TGTGCCTGGAGTGTACGTCAGCAAGAGACC. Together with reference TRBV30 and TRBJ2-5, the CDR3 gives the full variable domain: SQTIHQWPATLVQPVGSPLSLECTVEGTSNPNLYWYRQAAGRGLQLLFYSVGIGQISSEVPQNLSASRPQDRQFILSSKKLLLSDSGFYLCAWSVRQQETQYFGPGTRLLVL.

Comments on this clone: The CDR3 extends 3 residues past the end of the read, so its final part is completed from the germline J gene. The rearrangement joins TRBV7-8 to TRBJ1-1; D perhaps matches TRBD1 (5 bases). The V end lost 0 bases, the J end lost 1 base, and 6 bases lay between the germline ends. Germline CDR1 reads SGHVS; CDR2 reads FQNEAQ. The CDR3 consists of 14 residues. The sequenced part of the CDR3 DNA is TGTGCCAGCAGCTTAGCTGGACAGAACACTGAA. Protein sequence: CASSLAGQNTE. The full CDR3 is CASSLAGQNTEAFF.

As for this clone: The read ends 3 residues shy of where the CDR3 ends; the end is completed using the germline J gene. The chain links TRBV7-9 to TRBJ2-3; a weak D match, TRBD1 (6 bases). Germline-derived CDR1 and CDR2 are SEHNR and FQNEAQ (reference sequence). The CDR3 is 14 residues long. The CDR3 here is CASSLVGGPETQYF. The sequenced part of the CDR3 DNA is TGTGCCAGCAGCTTAGTTGGGGGCCCGGAGACG.

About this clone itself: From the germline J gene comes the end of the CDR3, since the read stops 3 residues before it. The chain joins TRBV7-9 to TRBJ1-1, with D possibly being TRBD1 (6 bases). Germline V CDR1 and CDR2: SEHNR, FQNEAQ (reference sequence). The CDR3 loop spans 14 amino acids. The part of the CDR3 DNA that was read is TGTGCCAGCAGCTTAGGTACAGGGACGGAGACA. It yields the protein CASSLGTGTET. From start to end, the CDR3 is CASSLGTGTETAFF.

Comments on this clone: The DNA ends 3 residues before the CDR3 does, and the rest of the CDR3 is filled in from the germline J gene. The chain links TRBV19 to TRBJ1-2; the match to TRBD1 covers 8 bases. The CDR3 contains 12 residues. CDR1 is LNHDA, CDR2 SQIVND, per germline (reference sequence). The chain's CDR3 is CASSGDRGDYTF. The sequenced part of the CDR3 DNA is TGTGCCAGTAGTGGCGACAGGGGCGAC.

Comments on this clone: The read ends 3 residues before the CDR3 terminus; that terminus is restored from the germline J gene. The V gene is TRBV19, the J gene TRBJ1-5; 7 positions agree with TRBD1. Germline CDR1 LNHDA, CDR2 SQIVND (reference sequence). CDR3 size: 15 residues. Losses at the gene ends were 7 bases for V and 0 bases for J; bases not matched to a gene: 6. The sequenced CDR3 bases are TGTGCCAGTAAAGGGACAGATTATAGCAATCAGCCC. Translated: CASKGTDYSNQP. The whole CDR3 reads CASKGTDYSNQPQHF.

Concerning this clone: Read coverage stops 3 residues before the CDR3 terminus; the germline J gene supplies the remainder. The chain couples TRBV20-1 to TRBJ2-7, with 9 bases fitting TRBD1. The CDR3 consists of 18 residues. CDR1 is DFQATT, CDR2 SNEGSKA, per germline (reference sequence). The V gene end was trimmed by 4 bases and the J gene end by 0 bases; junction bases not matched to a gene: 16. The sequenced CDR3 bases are TGCAGTGCTAATATACAGGGGGCCGTAATTCTGAGCTCCTACGAG. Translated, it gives CSANIQGAVILSSYE. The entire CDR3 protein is CSANIQGAVILSSYEQYF.

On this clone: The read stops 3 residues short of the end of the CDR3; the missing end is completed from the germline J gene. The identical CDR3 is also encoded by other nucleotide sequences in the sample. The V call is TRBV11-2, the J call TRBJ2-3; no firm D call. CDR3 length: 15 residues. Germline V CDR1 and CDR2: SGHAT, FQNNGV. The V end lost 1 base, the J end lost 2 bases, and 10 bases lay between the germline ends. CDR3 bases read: TGTGCCAGCAGCTTAGGAACGGGTGTCACAGATACG. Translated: CASSLGTGVTDT. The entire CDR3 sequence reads CASSLGTGVTDTQYF.

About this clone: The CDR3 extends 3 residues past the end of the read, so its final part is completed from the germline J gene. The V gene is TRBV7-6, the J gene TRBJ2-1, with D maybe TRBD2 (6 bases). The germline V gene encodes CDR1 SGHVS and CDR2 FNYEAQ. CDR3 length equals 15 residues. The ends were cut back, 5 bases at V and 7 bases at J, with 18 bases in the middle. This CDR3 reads CASSHPVGRGNEQFF. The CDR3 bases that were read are TGTGCCAGCAGCCACCCGGTAGGCCGGGGGAATGAG.

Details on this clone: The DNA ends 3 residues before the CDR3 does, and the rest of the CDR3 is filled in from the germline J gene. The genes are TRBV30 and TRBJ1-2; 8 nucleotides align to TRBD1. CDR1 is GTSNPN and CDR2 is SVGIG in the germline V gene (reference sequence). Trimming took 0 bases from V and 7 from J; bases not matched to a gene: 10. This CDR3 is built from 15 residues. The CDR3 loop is CAWSVQPGGVSGYTF. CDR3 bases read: TGTGCCTGGAGTGTACAGCCAGGGGGCGTGAGTGGC.

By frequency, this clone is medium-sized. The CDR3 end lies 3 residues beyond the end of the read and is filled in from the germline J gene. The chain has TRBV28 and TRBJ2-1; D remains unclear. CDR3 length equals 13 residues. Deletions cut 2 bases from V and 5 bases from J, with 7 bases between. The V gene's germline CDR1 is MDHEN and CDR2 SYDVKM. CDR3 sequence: CASSLGQNNEQFF. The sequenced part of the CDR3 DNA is TGTGCCAGCAGTTTAGGGCAAAACAATGAG.

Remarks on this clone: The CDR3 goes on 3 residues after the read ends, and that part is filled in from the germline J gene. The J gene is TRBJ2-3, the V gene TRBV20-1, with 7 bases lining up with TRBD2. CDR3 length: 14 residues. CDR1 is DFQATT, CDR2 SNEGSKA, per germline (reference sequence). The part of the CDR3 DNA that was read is TGCAGTGCCCCCGGTGCGAGCGGGGCCGGGACG. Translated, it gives CSAPGASGAGT. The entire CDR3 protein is CSAPGASGAGTQYF.

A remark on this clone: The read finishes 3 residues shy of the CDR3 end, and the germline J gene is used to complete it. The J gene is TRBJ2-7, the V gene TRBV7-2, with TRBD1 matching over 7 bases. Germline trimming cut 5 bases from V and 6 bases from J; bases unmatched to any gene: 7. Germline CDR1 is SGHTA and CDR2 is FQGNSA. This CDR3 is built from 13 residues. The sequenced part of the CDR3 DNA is TGTGCCAGCAGCCCTATCCCAGGGGGCGAG. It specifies CASSPIPGGE. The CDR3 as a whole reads CASSPIPGGEQYF.

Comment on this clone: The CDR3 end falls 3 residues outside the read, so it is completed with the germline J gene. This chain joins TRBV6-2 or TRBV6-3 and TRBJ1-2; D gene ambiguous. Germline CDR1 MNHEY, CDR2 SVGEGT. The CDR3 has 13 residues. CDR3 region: CASRLADYNDYTF. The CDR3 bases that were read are TGTGCCTCACGGCTAGCGGATTACAATGAC.

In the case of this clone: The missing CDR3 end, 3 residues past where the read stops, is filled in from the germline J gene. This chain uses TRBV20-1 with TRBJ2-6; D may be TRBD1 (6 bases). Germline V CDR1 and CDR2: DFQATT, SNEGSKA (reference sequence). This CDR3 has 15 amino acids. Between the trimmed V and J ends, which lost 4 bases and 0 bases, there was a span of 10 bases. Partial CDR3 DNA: TGCAGTGCTACAGGGGCGATCTCTGGGGCCAACGTC. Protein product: CSATGAISGANV. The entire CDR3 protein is CSATGAISGANVLTF.

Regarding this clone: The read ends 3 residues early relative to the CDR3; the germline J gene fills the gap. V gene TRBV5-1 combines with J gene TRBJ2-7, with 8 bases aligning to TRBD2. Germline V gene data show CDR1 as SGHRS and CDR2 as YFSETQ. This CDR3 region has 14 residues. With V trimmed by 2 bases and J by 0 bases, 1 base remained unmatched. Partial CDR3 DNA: TGCGCCAGCAGCTTTAGCGGGGACTCCTACGAG. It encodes CASSFSGDSYE. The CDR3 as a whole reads CASSFSGDSYEQYF. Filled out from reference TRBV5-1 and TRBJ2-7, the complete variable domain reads KAGVTQTPRYLIKTRGQQVTLSCSPISGHRSVSWYQQTPGQGLQFLFEYFSETQRNKGNFPGRFSGRQFSNSRSEMNVSTLELGDSALYLCASSFSGDSYEQYFGPGTRLTVT.